The 29 T cell receptor beta chains below come from one sample, sequenced in a study of cytomegalovirus exposure and HLA in healthy donors. Researchers ran the PCR with 60 Vbeta and 13 Jbeta primers. The data were produced by immunoSEQ multiplex PCR, yet TCRdb's version contains in-frame clones alone and is incomplete. Of about 120,000 clones listed, roughly 15% are singletons. The sequenced sample was PBMCs. These receptor sequences come from a female donor in good health and CMV-seropositive.

This rearrangement joins TRBV27 to TRBJ2-7; D not certain. The germline CDR1 and CDR2 sequences are MNHEY and SMNVEV (reference sequence). V dropped 4 bases and J dropped 7 bases, with 14 bases sitting between them. CDR3 length: 13 residues. The CDR3 reads CASSSRVLREQYF. The CDR3 DNA is TGTGCCAGCAGTTCTCGGGTGTTAAGGGAGCAGTACTTC.

The gene calls are TRBV9 and TRBJ2-3; 12 nucleotides match TRBD1. V dropped 2 bases and J dropped 0; count of bases not matched to a gene: 13. The CDR3 totals 20 residues. The germline gives CDR1 SGDLS, CDR2 YYNGEE. The CDR3: CASSVGDRDRGLSSTDTQYF. The CDR3 DNA reads as TGTGCCAGCAGCGTGGGGGACCGGGACAGGGGGCTTTCTAGCACAGATACGCAGTATTTT.

This chain joins TRBV6-5 and TRBJ2-1, with D tentatively TRBD1 (6 bases). The CDR3 is 14 residues long. V lost 6 bases to trimming and J lost 5 bases, with 14 bases between them. Per germline, CDR1 MNHEY and CDR2 SVGAGI. CDR3 amino acids: CASSIRTANNEQFF. The DNA for the CDR3 is TGTGCCAGCAGCATCCGGACAGCTAACAATGAGCAGTTCTTC.

Only a few counts were recorded for this clone. The V gene is TRBV27, the J gene TRBJ1-6; no clear D gene. Between the trimmed V and J ends, which lost 3 bases and 5 bases, there was a span of 8 bases. The germline gives CDR1 MNHEY, CDR2 SMNVEV (reference sequence). The CDR3 is 14 residues long. The CDR3 nucleotides read TGTGCCAGCAGTTTTCTGGAGCATAATTCACCCCTCCACTTT. Translation: CASSFLEHNSPLHF.

CDR3 amino acids: CSVESATQETQYF. CDR3 nucleotides: TGCAGCGTTGAATCTGCTACCCAAGAGACCCAGTACTTC. The genes are TRBV29-1 and TRBJ2-5; D ambiguous. The V and J ends lost 2 bases and 1 base respectively, with 8 bases between them. The CDR3 runs to 13 residues. Germline CDR1 reads SQVTM; CDR2 reads ANQGSEA. The full variable domain, its missing parts supplied by reference TRBV29-1 and TRBJ2-5, is SAVISQKPSRDICQRGTSLTIQCQVDSQVTMMFWYRQQPGQSLTLIATANQGSEATYESGFVIDKFPISRPNLTFSTLTVSNMSPEDSSIYLCSVESATQETQYFGPGTRLLVL.

This chain connects TRBV9 to TRBJ2-5, with TRBD2 matching 9 bases. CDR1 and CDR2 (germline): SGDLS, YYNGEE. V dropped 2 bases and J dropped 5; count of bases not matched to a gene: 16. The CDR3 extends over 18 amino acids. The CDR3 DNA sequence: TGTGCCAGCAGCGTGGCCAATTCAGCGGGAGGTACGCAGGAGACCCAGTACTTC. This gives the protein CASSVANSAGGTQETQYF.

The chain employs TRBV6-6 and TRBJ1-5, with D tentatively TRBD1 (6 bases). The CDR3 is made up of 15 amino acids. With 2 bases removed from V and 6 bases from J, the gap between germline ends came to 14 bases. Germline V lookup: CDR1 MNHNY, CDR2 SVGAGI (reference sequence). CDR3 protein: CASSYPRGDGQPQHF. The DNA for the CDR3 is TGTGCCAGCAGTTACCCCAGGGGCGACGGTCAGCCCCAGCATTTT.

The chain links TRBV9 to TRBJ2-7; D not certain. Trimming removed 0 bases at V and 4 bases at J, with 11 bases between. Germline loops: CDR1 SGDLS, CDR2 YYNGEE. The CDR3 contains 14 residues. The CDR3 spells CASSVEAGTYEQYF. CDR3 DNA sequence: TGTGCCAGCAGCGTAGAAGCCGGTACTTACGAGCAGTACTTC. The full variable domain, its missing parts supplied by reference TRBV9 and TRBJ2-7, is DSGVTQTPKHLITATGQRVTLRCSPRSGDLSVYWYQQSLDQGLQFLIQYYNGEERAKGNILERFSAQQFPDLHSELNLSSLELGDSALYFCASSVEAGTYEQYFGPGTRLTVT.

This clone was detected only a few times. The chain employs TRBV7-9 and TRBJ2-7; D might be TRBD2 (7 bases). The V gene lost 5 bases and the J gene lost 3 bases, with 17 bases spanning the gap. This CDR3 region has 15 residues. The germline gives CDR1 SEHNR, CDR2 FQNEAQ (reference sequence). This CDR3 reads CASSIGGGEYYEQYF. For the CDR3, the DNA is TGTGCCAGCAGCATAGGGGGGGGAGAGTACTACGAGCAGTACTTC.

CDR3 region: CAWNGSPQGPDTQYF. The CDR3 DNA reads as TGTGCCTGGAACGGGAGCCCTCAGGGACCAGATACGCAGTATTTT. The chain employs TRBV5-4 and TRBJ2-3; D possibly corresponds to TRBD2 (6 bases). Germline assignment: CDR1 SGHNT and CDR2 YYREEE (reference sequence). The CDR3 spans 15 residues. The V and J ends lost 10 bases and 4 bases respectively, with 22 bases between them.

The rearrangement uses TRBV29-1 and TRBJ2-2; D is undetermined. Trimming left V 4 bases short and J 1 base short, with 10 bases between. Germline-derived CDR1 and CDR2 are SQVTM and ANQGSEA. This CDR3 comprises 14 residues. The CDR3 reads CSVVATRNTGELFF. DNA of the CDR3: TGCAGCGTTGTTGCAACCAGGAACACCGGGGAGCTGTTTTTT.

V is TRBV7-9 and J is TRBJ1-1, with D perhaps matching TRBD1 (5 bases). CDR3 size: 17 residues. Looked up from germline, CDR1 is SEHNR and CDR2 is FQNEAQ (reference sequence). V was pared by 2 bases and J by 1 base, with 17 bases between. CDR3 nucleotide sequence: TGTGCCAGCAGCTTAATTCCGCACGGCAGGGCGAACACTGAAGCTTTCTTT. Its protein is CASSLIPHGRANTEAFF. The full variable domain, rest sourced from reference TRBV7-9 and TRBJ1-1, is DTGVSQNPRHKITKRGQNVTFRCDPISEHNRLYWYRQTLGQGPEFLTYFQNEAQLEKSRLLSDRFSAERPKGSFSTLEIQRTEQGDSAMYLCASSLIPHGRANTEAFFGQGTRLTVV.

The chain couples TRBV30 to TRBJ1-2, with D tentatively TRBD1 (6 bases). V lost 3 bases to trimming and J lost 4 bases, with 12 bases between them. Germline V gene sequence: CDR1 GTSNPN, CDR2 SVGIG (reference sequence). The CDR3 loop spans 13 amino acids. CDR3 sequence (DNA): TGTGCCTGGAGCCCGGACAGCCTCTATGGCTACACCTTC. Residues: CAWSPDSLYGYTF.

This clone was seen a few times. The V call is TRBV6-5, the J call TRBJ2-1, with D possibly matching TRBD2 (6 bases). The germline V gene has CDR1 MNHEY and CDR2 SVGAGI. V lost 6 bases to trimming and J lost 3 bases, with 12 bases between them. This CDR3 is 14 amino acids long. The DNA of the CDR3 is TGTGCCAGCAGGCTGATGGAGGGCTACAATGAGCAGTTCTTC. Translating gives CASRLMEGYNEQFF.

This clone was detected once. The chain joins TRBV4-3 to TRBJ2-5; 7 nucleotides line up with TRBD2. Looked up from germline, CDR1 is LGHNA and CDR2 is YSLEER. The CDR3 consists of 16 residues. The trim removed 2 bases at V and 4 bases at J, leaving 10 bases unmatched. CDR3 coding DNA: TGCGCCAGCAGCCAAACCGGACTAGGGGTAGTAGAGACCCAGTACTTC. Encoded protein: CASSQTGLGVVETQYF.

The V gene is TRBV30, the J gene TRBJ1-1; the match to TRBD1 covers 7 bases. This CDR3 contains 14 residues. The V gene end was trimmed by 3 bases and the J gene end by 5 bases; junction bases not matched to a gene: 9. From germline, CDR1 is GTSNPN and CDR2 SVGIG (reference sequence). The CDR3 coding sequence is TGTGCCTGGAGGGAAACAGGGGACTGGACTGAAGCTTTCTTT. Encoded protein: CAWRETGDWTEAFF.

Only a few counts were recorded for this clone. This chain uses TRBV5-4 with TRBJ2-3, with 8 positions matching TRBD2. This CDR3 has 17 residues. V gave up 0 bases and J gave up 8 bases; unmatched junction bases: 14. Germline CDR1 SGHNT, CDR2 YYREEE (reference sequence). The CDR3 DNA follows: TGTGCCAGCAGCTTGGCGGGATTGCGGGGGGCGGGTAGTACGCAGTATTTT. Residues: CASSLAGLRGAGSTQYF.

The V and J genes are TRBV2 and TRBJ1-6; no definite D call. This CDR3 is built from 18 residues. Trimming left V 7 bases short and J 0 bases short, with 19 bases between. CDR1 is SNHLY, CDR2 FYNNEI, per germline. CDR3 nucleotides: TGTGCCAGCACCCTGGGGAGGGAGCTAAGCTCCTATAATTCACCCCTCCACTTT. Translated: CASTLGRELSSYNSPLHF. Full variable domain (outside the CDR3, taken from reference TRBV2 and TRBJ1-6): EPEVTQTPSHQVTQMGQEVILRCVPISNHLYFYWYRQILGQKVEFLVSFYNNEISEKSEIFDDQFSVERPDGSNFTLKIRSTKLEDSAMYFCASTLGRELSSYNSPLHFGNGTRLTVT.

The chain employs TRBV7-8 and TRBJ2-7; 10 bases match TRBD1. Per the germline V gene, CDR1 is SGHVS and CDR2 is FQNEAQ. The trim removed 5 bases at V and 5 bases at J, leaving 9 bases unmatched. This CDR3 comprises 15 residues. CDR3 in amino acids: CASSIRDRGLDEQYF. As DNA, the CDR3 is TGTGCCAGCAGCATCCGGGACAGGGGTCTCGACGAGCAGTACTTC.

The chain uses TRBV5-1 and TRBJ1-2; the D is unclear. This CDR3 region has 14 residues. The germline V gene encodes CDR1 SGHRS and CDR2 YFSETQ. Trimming took 1 base from V and 1 from J, leaving 8 bases between them. CDR3 in amino acids: CASSLSEVNYGYTF. The CDR3 nucleotides are TGCGCCAGCAGCTTGTCAGAGGTTAACTATGGCTACACCTTC. Combining the CDR3 with reference TRBV5-1 and TRBJ1-2 gives the whole variable domain KAGVTQTPRYLIKTRGQQVTLSCSPISGHRSVSWYQQTPGQGLQFLFEYFSETQRNKGNFPGRFSGRQFSNSRSEMNVSTLELGDSALYLCASSLSEVNYGYTFGSGTRLTVV.

The chain links TRBV5-1 to TRBJ2-7; maybe TRBD1 (6 bases). Germline loops: CDR1 SGHRS, CDR2 YFSETQ. The CDR3 length is 16 residues. V shed 4 bases and J shed 0 bases, with 17 bases lying between them. CDR3 sequence reads: CASSATTGTSSYEQYF. The CDR3 DNA sequence: TGCGCCAGCAGCGCAACGACCGGGACAAGCTCCTACGAGCAGTACTTC.

V usage is TRBV7-2 and J usage is TRBJ1-2, with unresolved D. The CDR3 consists of 13 residues. Germline values: CDR1 SGHTA, CDR2 FQGNSA. V gave up 3 bases and J gave up 5 bases, with 10 bases separating them. DNA for the CDR3: TGTGCCAGCAGCTTCGAGGGTTCTTATGGCTACACCTTC. Protein sequence: CASSFEGSYGYTF.

This clone was counted only a few times. The J gene is TRBJ1-2, the V gene TRBV28; 9 bases align to TRBD1. With V trimmed by 6 bases and J by 4 bases, 6 bases remained unmatched. CDR3 length: 14 amino acids. Looked up from germline, CDR1 is MDHEN and CDR2 is SYDVKM. The DNA of the CDR3 is TGTGCCAGCAGCCCACCGGGACAGGGCTATGGCTACACCTTC. It yields the protein CASSPPGQGYGYTF.

The rearrangement joins TRBV27 to TRBJ1-1; TRBD1 matches at 7 bases. V dropped 6 bases and J dropped 0; count of bases not matched to a gene: 7. CDR3 length equals 15 residues. Germline V gives CDR1 MNHEY, CDR2 SMNVEV (reference sequence). The CDR3 region has the DNA TGTGCCAGCAGATACTCCGGGACAGTGAACACTGAAGCTTTCTTT. It translates to CASRYSGTVNTEAFF.

The chain is built from TRBV5-1 and TRBJ1-1; 7 bases map to TRBD1. The CDR3 is made up of 14 amino acids. With 4 bases clipped from V and 0 bases from J, the junction kept 3 bases outside the gene matches. Germline CDR1 SGHRS, CDR2 YFSETQ. CDR3: CASSAGQLNTEAFF. The DNA of the CDR3 is TGCGCCAGCAGCGCGGGACAGCTGAACACTGAAGCTTTCTTT.

This clone was seen a few times. This chain connects TRBV19 to TRBJ1-2; possibly TRBD1 for D (6 bases). The CDR3 spans 14 residues. Trimming removed 11 bases from V and 0 bases from J, with 16 bases in between. From germline, CDR1 is LNHDA and CDR2 SQIVND (reference sequence). The CDR3 spells CASKGGFANYGYTF. DNA for the CDR3: TGTGCCTCAAAGGGGGGGTTTGCTAACTATGGCTACACCTTC.

The chain uses TRBV27 and TRBJ2-7; TRBD1 aligns across 9 bases. The germline V gene has CDR1 MNHEY and CDR2 SMNVEV (reference sequence). CDR3 size: 16 residues. V lost 3 bases to trimming and J lost 2 bases; unmatched junction nucleotides: 8. The CDR3 sequence is CASSFHTGGAPYEQYF. In nucleotides, the CDR3 is TGTGCCAGCAGTTTCCACACAGGGGGCGCCCCCTACGAGCAGTACTTC.

This clone has more than one count but fewer than ten. The V call is TRBV10-3, the J call TRBJ2-7, with 8 bases aligning to TRBD2. The CDR3 consists of 16 residues. Germline V CDR1 and CDR2: ENHRY, SYGVKD. The V gene end was trimmed by 0 bases and the J gene end by 0 bases; junction bases not matched to a gene: 4. In DNA form, the CDR3 reads TGTGCCATCAGTGAGTCGACTAGCGATTCCTCCTACGAGCAGTACTTC. This codes for CAISESTSDSSYEQYF.

V is TRBV15 and J is TRBJ2-6, with TRBD2 as a possible D gene (6 bases). The CDR3 loop spans 15 amino acids. Germline assignment: CDR1 LNHNV and CDR2 YYDKDF (reference sequence). Trimming left V 3 bases short and J 4 bases short, with 10 bases between. Here the CDR3 DNA reads TGTGCCACCAGCAGGGGGGGAACAGGGGCCAACGTCCTGACTTTC. This sequence encodes CATSRGGTGANVLTF.